This TCR beta chain comes out of a study of shared clonotypes between healthy human individuals. About the research overall: Every donor yielded three CD4 naive, three CD4 memory, two CD8 naive and one CD8 memory plate.

This clone is a singleton in its sample. Generated by immunoSEQ multiplex PCR, the TCRdb table keeps only in-frame clones and is missing some. The sample consists of some 700,000 clones, less than 95% of them appearing once. The ends were cut back, 7 bases at V and 1 base at J, with 14 bases in the middle. The CDR3 is 15 residues long. Germline V CDR1 and CDR2: PRHDT, FYEKMQ (reference sequence). Sequenced sample: memory CD8+ T cells from PBMCs. Noted subset: CD45RO+ cells pooled with CCR7-negative TemRA cells. The TCR comes from a man between 18 and 35 years old in good health. Some clones in this sample may be carry-over from other donors' samples. The V call is TRBV13, the J call TRBJ2-1; D may be TRBD2 (5 bases). The CDR3 spells CASNAGRGSYNEQFF. In DNA form, the CDR3 reads TGTGCCAGCAATGCAGGACGCGGGTCCTACAATGAGCAGTTCTTC. The complete variable domain, with remaining parts taken from reference TRBV13 and TRBJ2-1, reads AAGVIQSPRHLIKEKRETATLKCYPIPRHDTVYWYQQGPGQDPQFLISFYEKMQSDKGSIPDRFSAQQFSDYHSELNMSSLELGDSALYFCASNAGRGSYNEQFFGPGTRLTVL.